This TCR beta chain originates from a study of Graves' ophthalmopathy and Graves' hyperthyroidism. This clonotype has more than one count but fewer than ten. Looked up from germline, CDR1 is ENHRY and CDR2 is SYGVKD. The CDR3 extends over 11 amino acids. V was shortened by 10 bases and J by 4 bases, with 8 bases between the two germline ends. Scientists amplified the TCR beta CDR3 regions from RNA transcripts. The library came from an HTBI-primed first-round RT-PCR and a second-round multiplex PCR. TCRdb re-derived calls from the multiplex PCR reads in MiXCR, one entry per CDR3 protein. The sample yields some 1.1 million distinct CDR3 sequences, less than 45% seen once. Researchers turned away patients with other autoimmune diseases, uncontrolled infections, pregnancy or lactation.

This TCR came from an adult man with Graves' hyperthyroidism. The chain couples TRBV10-3 to TRBJ1-3, with D hard to call. The sequenced sample was peripheral blood or thyroid tissue (not recorded which). CDR3 residues: CATHKGNTIYF. As DNA, the CDR3 is TGTGCCACCCACAAGGGAAACACCATATATTTT.